This TCR beta chain comes out of a study of shared clonotypes between healthy human individuals. General observations from the study: Non-shared clonotypes had lower generation probabilities than clonotypes shared by all four sorted-subset donors. Richness estimates generally favored naive over memory subsets.

For this clone: No antigen is known for it.

Only in-frame clones appear in the TCRdb table, and some are missing; sequencing was by immunoSEQ multiplex PCR. The sample has 1 million to 1.3 million clones, about 84% seen once; the top ten hold 0.5% to 0.65%. The CDR3 is 13 residues long. Germline lookup yields CDR1 SGHNT and CDR2 YYREEE (reference sequence). Trimming removed 2 bases from V and 3 bases from J, with 9 bases in between. The chain combines TRBV5-4 with TRBJ2-7; TRBD1 or TRBD2 may be the D gene (5 bases each). The sample taken for sequencing was memory CD4+ T cells from PBMCs. Indicated subset: CD45RA-negative fraction. The sequence was obtained from a man aged 18 to 30 in good health. Some clones in this sample may be carry-over from other donors' samples. CDR3 DNA sequence: TGTGCCAGCAGCTTAGGGGAGCTCTACGAGCAGTACTTC. It encodes CASSLGELYEQYF.